These 15 T cell receptor beta chains were sequenced from one sample in a study of cytomegalovirus exposure and HLA in healthy donors. Primers included in the PCR were 60 Vbeta and 13 Jbeta primers. Assay used: immunoSEQ multiplex PCR; TCRdb lists only in-frame clones, some missing. The data contain 180,000 or so clones, 75% of them singletons. The sample was PBMCs. These receptors were obtained from a woman aged 40-49 years in good health and CMV-seropositive.

The V gene is TRBV5-4, the J gene TRBJ2-2; TRBD2 matches at 11 bases. The V gene end was trimmed by 1 base and the J gene end by 7 bases; junction bases not matched to a gene: 6. The length of the CDR3 is 16 residues. Germline assignment: CDR1 SGHNT and CDR2 YYREEE (reference sequence). The CDR3 sequence is CASSLLVAGGNGELFF. The CDR3 DNA follows: TGTGCCAGCAGCTTGTTGGTAGCGGGAGGGAACGGGGAGCTGTTTTTT.

The chain is built from TRBV28 and TRBJ1-2, with a possible D match to TRBD1 (5 bases). Per germline, CDR1 MDHEN and CDR2 SYDVKM. V lost 5 bases to trimming and J lost 8 bases, with 18 bases between them. This CDR3 contains 14 residues. The CDR3 region is CASSVSRARRGYTF. CDR3 sequence (DNA): TGTGCCAGCAGTGTATCCAGGGCCCGTAGGGGCTACACCTTC.

The gene calls are TRBV30 and TRBJ1-2; 12 positions agree with TRBD1. CDR1 is GTSNPN, CDR2 SVGIG, per germline (reference sequence). The CDR3 spans 15 residues. With 0 bases clipped from V and 8 bases from J, the junction kept 7 bases outside the gene matches. The CDR3: CAWSVGGQGAQGYTF. The DNA of the CDR3 is TGTGCCTGGAGTGTTGGGGGACAGGGGGCGCAGGGCTACACCTTC.

This clone occurred a few times. The chain joins TRBV23-1 to TRBJ1-3, with D perhaps matching TRBD1 (6 bases). TRBV23-1 is placed among ORFs of uncertain function. The CDR3 is 17 residues long. Trimming took 0 bases from V and 0 from J, leaving 12 bases between them. CDR3: CASSQSGQPFSGNTIYF. In nucleotides, the CDR3 is TGCGCCAGCAGTCAATCGGGACAACCTTTCTCTGGAAACACCATATATTTT.

The V call is TRBV2, the J call TRBJ2-3, with D perhaps matching TRBD2 (6 bases). V dropped 6 bases and J dropped 2 bases, with 24 bases sitting between them. Germline V lookup: CDR1 SNHLY, CDR2 FYNNEI. CDR3 length: 18 residues. CDR3 sequence reads: CASSGRGWTLSFTDTQYF. CDR3 bases: TGTGCCAGCAGCGGCCGGGGGTGGACACTTTCATTCACAGATACGCAGTATTTT.

The chain combines TRBV7-2 with TRBJ2-1; TRBD2 aligns across 10 bases. The CDR3 contains 15 residues. V gave up 2 bases and J gave up 8 bases; unmatched junction bases: 6. Germline values: CDR1 SGHTA, CDR2 FQGNSA. The CDR3 spells CASSLSSGSVYEQFF. Written as DNA, the CDR3 is TGTGCCAGCAGCTTATCTAGCGGGAGTGTCTATGAGCAGTTCTTC.

The CDR3, as DNA: TGTGCCAGCAGTCGGAACAGGCAAGAGACCCAGTACTTC. As protein: CASSRNRQETQYF. The V call is TRBV6-6, the J call TRBJ2-5, with a possible D match to TRBD1 (5 bases). The CDR3 loop spans 13 amino acids. Germline CDR1 and CDR2: MNHNY and SVGAGI (reference sequence). The V end lost 5 bases, the J end lost 2 bases, and 9 bases lay between the germline ends.

Here the CDR3 DNA reads TGTGCCAGCAGTCCCCTAAGATGGGCCAAAAACATTCAGTACTTC. Translated, it gives CASSPLRWAKNIQYF. The chain has TRBV28 and TRBJ2-4, with D uncertain. Germline V gene sequence: CDR1 MDHEN, CDR2 SYDVKM. V dropped 5 bases and J dropped 1 base, with 12 bases sitting between them. The CDR3 sequence is 15 residues long.

The rearrangement links TRBV5-8 to TRBJ1-1; D call uncertain. Between the trimmed V and J ends, which lost 3 bases and 0 bases, there was a span of 9 bases. The CDR3 extends over 14 amino acids. Per the germline V gene, CDR1 is SGHTS and CDR2 is YDEGEE. CDR3 amino acids: CASSSGYMNTEAFF. CDR3 DNA: TGTGCCAGCAGCTCGGGATACATGAACACTGAAGCTTTCTTT.

This sequence joins TRBV2 and TRBJ2-7; TRBD1 aligns across 7 bases. The CDR3 loop spans 12 amino acids. V lost 4 bases, J lost 4 bases, and 1 base stayed unmatched. The V gene's germline CDR1 is SNHLY and CDR2 FYNNEI. The CDR3 loop is CASSGQGYEQYF. As DNA, the CDR3 is TGTGCCAGCAGTGGACAGGGATACGAGCAGTACTTC.

This chain uses TRBV10-3 with TRBJ2-1, with TRBD1 as a possible D gene (6 bases). The germline V gene encodes CDR1 ENHRY and CDR2 SYGVKD. This CDR3 has 15 residues. Trimming took 6 bases from V and 0 from J, leaving 12 bases between them. The CDR3 DNA is TGTGCCATCAGGGCCATAGGGGGCTCCTACAATGAGCAGTTCTTC. This encodes CAIRAIGGSYNEQFF.

The CDR3 is CASRSQGSNEKLFF. CDR3 DNA: TGTGCCAGCAGATCCCAGGGATCTAATGAAAAACTGTTTTTT. This chain joins TRBV7-2 and TRBJ1-4; possibly TRBD1 for D (5 bases). The germline V and J ends were trimmed by 6 bases and 3 bases, with 11 bases remaining between them. This CDR3 contains 14 residues. Germline assignment: CDR1 SGHTA and CDR2 FQGNSA.

The V call is TRBV5-1, the J call TRBJ1-1, with a weak D call TRBD1 (6 bases). V shed 0 bases and J shed 1 base, with 13 bases lying between them. This CDR3 region has 16 residues. The V gene's germline CDR1 is SGHRS and CDR2 YFSETQ. The DNA of the CDR3 is TGCGCCAGCAGCTTGGCCGCAACAGGGACGAACACTGAAGCTTTCTTT. Its protein product is CASSLAATGTNTEAFF.

This chain links TRBV11-2 with TRBJ2-3; 11 bases are shared with TRBD2. CDR3 length: 15 amino acids. From germline, CDR1 is SGHAT and CDR2 FQNNGV. V trimming: 5 bases; J trimming: 3 bases; junction bases outside the gene matches: 4. The CDR3 DNA is TGTGCCAGCAGCCGACGGACTAGCGGGACAGATACGCAGTATTTT. Translation: CASSRRTSGTDTQYF.

The chain links TRBV18 to TRBJ2-2; 8 nucleotides align to TRBD1. This CDR3 is built from 14 residues. Germline loops: CDR1 KGHSH, CDR2 LQKENI. Germline trimming cut 8 bases from V and 1 base from J; bases unmatched to any gene: 3. CDR3 region: CASRTGLNTGELFF. The CDR3 DNA reads TGTGCCAGCCGGACAGGGCTGAACACCGGGGAGCTGTTTTTT.